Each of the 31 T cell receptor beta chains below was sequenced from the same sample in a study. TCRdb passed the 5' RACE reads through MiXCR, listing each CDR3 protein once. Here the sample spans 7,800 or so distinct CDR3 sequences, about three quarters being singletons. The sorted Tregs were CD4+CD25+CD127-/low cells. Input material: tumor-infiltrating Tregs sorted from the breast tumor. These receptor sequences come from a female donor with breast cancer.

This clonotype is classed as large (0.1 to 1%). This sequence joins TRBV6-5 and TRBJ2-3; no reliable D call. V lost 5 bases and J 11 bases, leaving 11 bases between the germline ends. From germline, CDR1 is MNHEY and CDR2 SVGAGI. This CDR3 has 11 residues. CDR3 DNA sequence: TGTGCCAGCAGTGACCGTCTAAGGCAGTATTTT. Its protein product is CASSDRLRQYF.

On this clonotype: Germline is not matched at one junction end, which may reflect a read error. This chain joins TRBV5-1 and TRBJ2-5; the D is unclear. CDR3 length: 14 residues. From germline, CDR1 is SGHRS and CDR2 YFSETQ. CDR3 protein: CASSFGRPPETQYF. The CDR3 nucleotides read TGTGCCAGCAGCTTCGGACGACCCCCAGAGACCCAGTACTTC.

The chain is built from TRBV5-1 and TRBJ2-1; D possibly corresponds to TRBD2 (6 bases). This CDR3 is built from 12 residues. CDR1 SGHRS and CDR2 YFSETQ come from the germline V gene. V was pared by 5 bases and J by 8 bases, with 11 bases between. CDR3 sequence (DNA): TGCGCCAGCAGGCGGGATCGCGATGAGCAGTTCTTC. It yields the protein CASRRDRDEQFF. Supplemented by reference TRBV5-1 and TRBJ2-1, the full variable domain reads KAGVTQTPRYLIKTRGQQVTLSCSPISGHRSVSWYQQTPGQGLQFLFEYFSETQRNKGNFPGRFSGRQFSNSRSEMNVSTLELGDSALYLCASRRDRDEQFFGPGTRLTVL.

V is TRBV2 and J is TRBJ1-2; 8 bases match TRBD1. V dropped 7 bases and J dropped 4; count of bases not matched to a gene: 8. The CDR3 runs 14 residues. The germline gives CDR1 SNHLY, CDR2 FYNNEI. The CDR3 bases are TGTGCCAGCAATACAGGGGGGTGGATCTATGGCTACACCTTC. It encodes CASNTGGWIYGYTF.

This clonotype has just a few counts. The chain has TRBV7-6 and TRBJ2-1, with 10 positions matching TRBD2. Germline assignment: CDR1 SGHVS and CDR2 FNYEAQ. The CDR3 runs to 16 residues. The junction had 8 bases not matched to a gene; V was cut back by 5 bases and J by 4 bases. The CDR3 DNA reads TGTGCCAGCAGCCCAAGCGGGGGGGTGTCTTACAATGAGCAGTTCTTC. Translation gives CASSPSGGVSYNEQFF.

The DNA for the CDR3 is TGCGCCAGCAGCCAAGGCAACAGGGGATTTGACACTGAAGCTTTCTTT. Protein: CASSQGNRGFDTEAFF. This chain links TRBV4-1 with TRBJ1-1; the match to TRBD1 covers 7 bases. Trimming removed 1 base from V and 3 bases from J; junction bases left unmatched: 8. CDR1 and CDR2 from the germline V gene are MGHRA and YSYEKL. This CDR3 spans 16 amino acids.

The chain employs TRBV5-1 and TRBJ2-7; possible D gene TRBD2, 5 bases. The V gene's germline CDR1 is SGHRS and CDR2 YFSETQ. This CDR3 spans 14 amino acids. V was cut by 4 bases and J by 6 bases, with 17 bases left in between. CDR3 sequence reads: CASSPAMPAGEQYF. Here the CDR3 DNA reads TGCGCCAGCAGCCCCGCCATGCCGGCGGGCGAGCAGTACTTC.

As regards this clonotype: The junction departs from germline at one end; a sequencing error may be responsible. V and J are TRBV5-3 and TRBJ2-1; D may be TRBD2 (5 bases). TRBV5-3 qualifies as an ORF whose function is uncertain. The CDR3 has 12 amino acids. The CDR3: CASSGERVQGIF. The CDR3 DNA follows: TGTGCCAGCAGCGGAGAGCGTGTCCAAGGGATCTTC.

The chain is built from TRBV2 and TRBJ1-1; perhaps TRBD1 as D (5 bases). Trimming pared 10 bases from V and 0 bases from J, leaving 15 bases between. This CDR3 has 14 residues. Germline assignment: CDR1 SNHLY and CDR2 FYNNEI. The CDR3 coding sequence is TGTGCCACCCAGGGAGGCGGTTTGAACACTGAAGCTTTCTTT. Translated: CATQGGGLNTEAFF.

CDR3 sequence: CSVDRGRETQYF. The CDR3 coding sequence is TGCAGCGTTGACAGGGGGCGGGAGACCCAGTACTTC. The V and J genes are TRBV29-1 and TRBJ2-5, with 8 bases that match TRBD1. Trimming cost V 3 bases and J 5 bases; bases outside gene matches: 2. CDR3 length equals 12 residues. Germline V gives CDR1 SQVTM, CDR2 ANQGSEA.

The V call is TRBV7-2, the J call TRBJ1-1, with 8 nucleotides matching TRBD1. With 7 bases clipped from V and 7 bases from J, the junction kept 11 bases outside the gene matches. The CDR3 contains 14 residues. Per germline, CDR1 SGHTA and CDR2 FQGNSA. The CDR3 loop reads CASTLTGERIEAFF. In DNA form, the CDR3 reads TGTGCCAGCACCCTGACAGGGGAGAGGATTGAAGCTTTCTTT. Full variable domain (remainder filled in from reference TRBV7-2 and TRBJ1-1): GAGVSQSPSNKVTEKGKDVELRCDPISGHTALYWYRQSLGQGLEFLIYFQGNSAPDKSGLPSDRFSAERTGGSVSTLTIQRTQQEDSAVYLCASTLTGERIEAFFGQGTRLTVV.

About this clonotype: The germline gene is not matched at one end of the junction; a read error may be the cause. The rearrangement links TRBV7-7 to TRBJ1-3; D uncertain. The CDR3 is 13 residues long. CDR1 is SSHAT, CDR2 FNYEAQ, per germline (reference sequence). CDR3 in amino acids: CASSLGPGNTIYF. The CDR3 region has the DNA TGTGCTAGCAGCTTAGGGCCCGGAAACACCATATATTTT. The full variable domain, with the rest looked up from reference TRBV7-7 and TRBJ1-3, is GAGVSQSPRYKVTKRGQDVTLRCDPISSHATLYWYQQALGQGPEFLTYFNYEAQPDKSGLPSDRFSAERPEGSISTLTIQRTEQRDSAMYRCASSLGPGNTIYFGEGSWLTVV.

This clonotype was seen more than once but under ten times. As DNA, the CDR3 is TGCGCCAGCAGCCCGAGGAACAGGGCCGAGGACTATGGCTACACCTTC. Translated, it gives CASSPRNRAEDYGYTF. The gene calls are TRBV4-1 and TRBJ1-2; maybe TRBD1 (6 bases). The V gene's germline CDR1 is MGHRA and CDR2 YSYEKL. The CDR3 sequence is 16 residues long. V lost 4 bases and J lost 3, with 18 bases in between.

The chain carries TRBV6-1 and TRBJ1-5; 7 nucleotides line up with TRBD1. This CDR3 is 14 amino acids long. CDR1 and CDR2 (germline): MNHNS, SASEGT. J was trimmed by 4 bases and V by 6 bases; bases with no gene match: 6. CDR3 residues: CASRPGTANQPQHF. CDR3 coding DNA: TGTGCCAGCAGGCCCGGGACAGCTAATCAGCCCCAGCATTTT.

As DNA, the CDR3 is TGTGCCATCAGTTGGGGACTAGCAGACAATGAGCAGTTCTTC. Its translation: CAISWGLADNEQFF. The V gene is TRBV10-3, the J gene TRBJ2-1, with 9 bases lining up with TRBD2. V shed 5 bases, J shed 5 bases, and the junction held 4 bases outside the gene matches. In germline, CDR1 is ENHRY, CDR2 SYGVKD. The CDR3 has 14 amino acids.

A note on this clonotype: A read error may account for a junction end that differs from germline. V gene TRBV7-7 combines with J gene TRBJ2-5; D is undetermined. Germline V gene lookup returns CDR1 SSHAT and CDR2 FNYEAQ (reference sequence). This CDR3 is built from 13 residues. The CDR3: CASSLISQETQYF. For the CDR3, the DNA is TGTGCTAGCAGCTTGATCAGTCAAGAGACCCAGTACTTC.

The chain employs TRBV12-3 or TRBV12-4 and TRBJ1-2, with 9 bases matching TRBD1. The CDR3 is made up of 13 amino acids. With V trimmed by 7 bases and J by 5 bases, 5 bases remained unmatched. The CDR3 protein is CASKQGAHYGYTF. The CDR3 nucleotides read TGTGCCAGCAAACAGGGGGCTCATTATGGCTACACCTTC.

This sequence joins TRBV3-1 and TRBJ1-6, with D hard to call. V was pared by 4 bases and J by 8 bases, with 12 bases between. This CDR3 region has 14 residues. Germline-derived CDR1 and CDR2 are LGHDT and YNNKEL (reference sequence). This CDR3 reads CASSRRTDYSPLHF. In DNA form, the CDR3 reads TGTGCCAGCAGCCGGCGGACTGATTATTCACCCCTCCACTTT.

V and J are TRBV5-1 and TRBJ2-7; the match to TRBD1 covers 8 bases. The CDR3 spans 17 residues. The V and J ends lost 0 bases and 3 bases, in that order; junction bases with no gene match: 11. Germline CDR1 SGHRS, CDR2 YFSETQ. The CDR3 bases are TGCGCCAGCAGCTTGGTTCCCCAGGGGGCGACGATCTACGAGCAGTACTTC. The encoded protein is CASSLVPQGATIYEQYF.

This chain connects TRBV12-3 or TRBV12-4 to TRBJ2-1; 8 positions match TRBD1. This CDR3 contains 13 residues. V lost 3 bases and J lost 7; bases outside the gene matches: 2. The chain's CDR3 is CASSFGQGNEQFF. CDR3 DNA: TGTGCCAGCAGTTTCGGACAGGGTAATGAGCAGTTCTTC.

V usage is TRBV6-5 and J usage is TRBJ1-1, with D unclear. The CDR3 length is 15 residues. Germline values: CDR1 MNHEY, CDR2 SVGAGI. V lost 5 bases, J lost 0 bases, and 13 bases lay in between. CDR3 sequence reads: CASSTGVGMNTEAFF. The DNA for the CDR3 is TGTGCCAGCAGTACCGGGGTGGGGATGAACACTGAAGCTTTCTTT.

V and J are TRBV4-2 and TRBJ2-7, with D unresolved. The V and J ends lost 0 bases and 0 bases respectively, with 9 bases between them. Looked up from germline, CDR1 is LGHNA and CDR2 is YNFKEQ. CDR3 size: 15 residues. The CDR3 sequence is CASSQDQVYSYEQYF. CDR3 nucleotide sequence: TGTGCCAGCAGCCAAGATCAAGTATACTCCTACGAGCAGTACTTC.

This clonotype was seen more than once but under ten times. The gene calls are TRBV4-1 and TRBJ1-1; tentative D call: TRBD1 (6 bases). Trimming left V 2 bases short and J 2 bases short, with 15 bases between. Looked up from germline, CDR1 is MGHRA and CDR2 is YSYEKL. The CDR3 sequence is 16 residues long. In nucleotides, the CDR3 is TGCGCCAGCAGCCAACTTTACAGGGCCCATAACACTGAAGCTTTCTTT. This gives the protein CASSQLYRAHNTEAFF.

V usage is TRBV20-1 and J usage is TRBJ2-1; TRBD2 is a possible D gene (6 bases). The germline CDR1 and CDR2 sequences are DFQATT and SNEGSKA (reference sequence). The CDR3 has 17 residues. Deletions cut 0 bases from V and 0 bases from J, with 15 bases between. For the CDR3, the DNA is TGCAGTGCTAGAGACCGGGGGATAGGGGACTCCTACAATGAGCAGTTCTTC. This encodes CSARDRGIGDSYNEQFF.

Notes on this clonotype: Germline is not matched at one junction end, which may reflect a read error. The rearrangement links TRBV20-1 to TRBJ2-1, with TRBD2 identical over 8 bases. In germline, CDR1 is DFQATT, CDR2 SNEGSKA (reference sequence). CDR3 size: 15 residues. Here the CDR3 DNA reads TGCAGTGCTAGGACTCCGGGACTAGATCTCGATGAGCAATTCTTC. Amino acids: CSARTPGLDLDEQFF.

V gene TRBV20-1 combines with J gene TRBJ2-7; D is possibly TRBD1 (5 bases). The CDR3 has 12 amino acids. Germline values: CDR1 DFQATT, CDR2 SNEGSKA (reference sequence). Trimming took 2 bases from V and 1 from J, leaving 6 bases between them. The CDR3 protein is CSARQGSYEQYF. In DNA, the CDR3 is TGCAGTGCTAGACAGGGTTCCTACGAGCAGTACTTC.

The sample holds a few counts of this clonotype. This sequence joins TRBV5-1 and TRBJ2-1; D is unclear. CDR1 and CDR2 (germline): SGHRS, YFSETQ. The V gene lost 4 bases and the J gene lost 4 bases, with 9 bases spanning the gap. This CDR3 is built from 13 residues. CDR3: CASSVTPYNEQFF. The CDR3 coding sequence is TGCGCCAGCAGCGTGACACCGTACAATGAGCAGTTCTTC.

This CDR3 reads CASRLTGGAGNIQYF. The CDR3 region has the DNA TGTGCAAGTCGCTTAACCGGGGGCGCGGGTAACATTCAGTACTTC. V gene TRBV12-2 combines with J gene TRBJ2-4; the DNA was not used to check the table's D call, TRBD1. TRBV12-2 is listed as a pseudogene. CDR3 size: 15 residues.

The CDR3 spells CASSQLNRGMNTEAFF. In nucleotides, the CDR3 is TGTGCCAGCAGCCAACTAAACAGGGGGATGAACACTGAAGCTTTCTTT. The chain combines TRBV3-1 with TRBJ1-1; 8 bases line up with TRBD1. The length of the CDR3 is 16 residues. Germline V gene sequence: CDR1 LGHDT, CDR2 YNNKEL (reference sequence). V shed 2 bases and J 0 bases; nucleotides not matched to a gene: 5.

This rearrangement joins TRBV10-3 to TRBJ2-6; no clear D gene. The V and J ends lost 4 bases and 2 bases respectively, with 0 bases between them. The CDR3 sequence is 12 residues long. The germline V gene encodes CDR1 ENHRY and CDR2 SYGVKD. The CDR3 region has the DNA TGTGCCATCAGTGCTGGGGCCAACGTCCTGACTTTC. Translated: CAISAGANVLTF.

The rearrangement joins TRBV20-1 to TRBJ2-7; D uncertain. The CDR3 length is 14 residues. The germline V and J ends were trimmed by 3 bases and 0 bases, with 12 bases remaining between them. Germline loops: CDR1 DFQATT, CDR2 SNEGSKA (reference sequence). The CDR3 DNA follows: TGCAGTGCTAGCTACGTGAGGAGCTCCTACGAGCAGTACTTC. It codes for CSASYVRSSYEQYF.